The rows below give T cell receptor beta chains drawn from one sample of a study of PD-L1 blockade in urothelial cancer. Only in-frame clones appear in the TCRdb table, and some are missing; sequencing was by immunoSEQ multiplex PCR. Here the sample spans about 81,000 clones, 70% to 90% being singletons. The specimen comprised PBMCs, sampled around atezolizumab (anti-PD-L1) treatment. These receptor sequences come from a woman aged 80 or older with urothelial cancer. CDR3s leave out the opening cysteine and the closing phenylalanine or tryptophan. The size of a clone is reported for some rows only, either as once, few or many, or as a class for expanded clones.

V gene,J gene,clone size,CDR3 protein
TRBV5-6,TRBJ1-1,.,ASSLEVRGGVAEAF
TRBV9,TRBJ1-2,.,ASSPGTSRTYGYT
TRBV6-5,TRBJ2-7,.,ASSFDSYEQY
TRBV5-1,TRBJ1-4,.,ASSLGQGHEKLF
TRBV7-9,TRBJ2-7,once,ASSSSGLVSYEQY
TRBV30,TRBJ1-2,.,AWKGAGYGYT
TRBV9,TRBJ2-7,.,ASNRDGGYEQY
TRBV2,TRBJ2-7,.,ASRIAVFYEQY
TRBV15,TRBJ2-7,.,ATSTVSGRWGEQY
TRBV28,TRBJ1-1,.,ASSRRQGADVAF